This passage covers 21 T cell receptor beta chains from one sample sequenced in a study of blood T cell repertoires in COVID-19. Profiling relied on immunoSEQ multiplex PCR, and the TCRdb table lists in-frame clones only, not all of them. The sample contains more than 60,000 clones, about 82% of which appear only once. Input material: peripheral blood. These receptors came from a human donor in a cohort sampled during active COVID-19.

In DNA, the CDR3 is TGTGCCAGCAGCCAATTTTATCCCCGCACTAGCGGGAAAAAGACCCAGTACTTC. Its protein is CASSQFYPRTSGKKTQYF. The rearrangement uses TRBV14 and TRBJ2-5, with 10 bases lining up with TRBD2. From germline, CDR1 is SGHDN and CDR2 FVKESK. The CDR3 runs 18 residues. J gave up 6 bases and V 2 bases, and 15 bases lay outside the gene matches.

This clone turned up a few times. This chain connects TRBV4-2 to TRBJ2-1, with D unclear. Trimming shortened V by 5 bases and J by 5 bases, and 7 bases separated the two germline ends. The germline gives CDR1 LGHNA, CDR2 YNFKEQ. The CDR3 is made up of 12 amino acids. The DNA of the CDR3 is TGTGCCAGCAGCGCAGGCAACAATGAGCAGTTCTTC. Its protein is CASSAGNNEQFF.

V gene TRBV6-5 combines with J gene TRBJ1-6, with 8 bases identical to TRBD1. Germline values: CDR1 MNHEY, CDR2 SVGAGI. V trimming: 4 bases; J trimming: 10 bases; junction bases outside the gene matches: 6. The CDR3 totals 14 residues. The CDR3 DNA is TGTGCCAGCAGTTCCCAGGGGGCTCAGTCACCCCTCCACTTT. It encodes CASSSQGAQSPLHF.

V gene TRBV5-1 combines with J gene TRBJ1-2, with TRBD1 as a possible D gene (6 bases). The germline gives CDR1 SGHRS, CDR2 YFSETQ. CDR3 length: 15 amino acids. Trimming pared 6 bases from V and 1 base from J, leaving 16 bases between. The CDR3 sequence is CASNARGGFNYGYTF. CDR3 sequence (DNA): TGCGCCAGCAACGCTAGGGGGGGATTTAACTATGGCTACACCTTC.

This sequence joins TRBV5-4 and TRBJ2-5; 9 nucleotides match TRBD1. CDR1 and CDR2 from the germline V gene are SGHNT and YYREEE (reference sequence). Trimming removed 0 bases from V and 4 bases from J; junction bases left unmatched: 4. CDR3 length equals 15 residues. The CDR3 here is CASSLGDRVGETQYF. CDR3 DNA sequence: TGTGCCAGCAGCTTGGGGGACAGGGTGGGAGAGACCCAGTACTTC. Combining the CDR3 with reference TRBV5-4 and TRBJ2-5 gives the whole variable domain ETGVTQSPTHLIKTRGQQVTLRCSSQSGHNTVSWYQQALGQGPQFIFQYYREEENGRGNFPPRFSGLQFPNYSSELNVNALELDDSALYLCASSLGDRVGETQYFGPGTRLLVL.

The rearrangement joins TRBV28 to TRBJ2-4, with 8 bases lining up with TRBD2. After removal of 6 bases from V and 6 bases from J, the junction contained 7 bases not matched to a gene. This CDR3 contains 14 residues. CDR1 and CDR2 from the germline V gene are MDHEN and SYDVKM. CDR3 nucleotides: TGTGCCAGCAGCCCCGGGGGGGTGGGAAACATTCAGTACTTC. Its translation: CASSPGGVGNIQYF. The whole variable domain, filled in from reference TRBV28 and TRBJ2-4, reads DVKVTQSSRYLVKRTGEKVFLECVQDMDHENMFWYRQDPGLGLRLIYFSYDVKMKEKGDIPEGYSVSREKKERFSLILESASTNQTSMYLCASSPGGVGNIQYFGAGTRLSVL.

The chain links TRBV5-1 to TRBJ1-4, with D possibly TRBD1 on 5 matching bases. Germline V gives CDR1 SGHRS, CDR2 YFSETQ. V lost 4 bases, J lost 0 bases, and 13 bases lay in between. The CDR3 covers 16 residues. CDR3 sequence: CASSPGTKTTNEKLFF. In DNA, the CDR3 is TGCGCCAGCAGCCCCGGGACTAAAACAACTAATGAAAAACTGTTTTTT.

This clone was observed a single time. The chain couples TRBV6-5 to TRBJ1-2; D not certain. The CDR3 extends over 13 amino acids. Trimming shortened V by 2 bases and J by 6 bases, and 10 bases separated the two germline ends. Germline CDR1 MNHEY, CDR2 SVGAGI. The CDR3 protein is CASSYREGDGYTF. CDR3 sequence (DNA): TGTGCCAGCAGTTACCGTGAGGGAGATGGCTACACCTTC.

V is TRBV27 and J is TRBJ2-7; D gene unclear. Germline loops: CDR1 MNHEY, CDR2 SMNVEV (reference sequence). V lost 8 bases and J lost 3, with 14 bases in between. CDR3 length: 13 amino acids. The CDR3 nucleotides read TGTGCCAGCGCCCTGGGCCCACTCTACGAGCAGTACTTC. Its translation is CASALGPLYEQYF.

The gene calls are TRBV5-6 and TRBJ2-5, with TRBD1 matching 7 bases. J was trimmed by 4 bases and V by 1 base; bases with no gene match: 4. Germline values: CDR1 SGHDT, CDR2 YYEEEE. The CDR3 has 14 residues. DNA for the CDR3: TGTGCCAGCAGCTTGAGAGGGGGCGGAGAGACCCAGTACTTC. It translates to CASSLRGGGETQYF.

The chain employs TRBV30 and TRBJ1-1, with 11 bases that match TRBD1. The V segment lost 3 bases and the J segment 1 base; nucleotides outside the gene matches: 4. The CDR3 is 15 residues long. Germline-derived CDR1 and CDR2 are GTSNPN and SVGIG (reference sequence). CDR3 nucleotides: TGTGCCTGGAGGGGACAGGGGGTGAAGAACACTGAAGCTTTCTTT. Encoded protein: CAWRGQGVKNTEAFF. The full variable domain, rest sourced from reference TRBV30 and TRBJ1-1, is SQTIHQWPATLVQPVGSPLSLECTVEGTSNPNLYWYRQAAGRGLQLLFYSVGIGQISSEVPQNLSASRPQDRQFILSSKKLLLSDSGFYLCAWRGQGVKNTEAFFGQGTRLTVV.

This chain joins TRBV28 and TRBJ1-2; D possibly corresponds to TRBD1 (5 bases). CDR3 length: 14 amino acids. V shed 2 bases and J shed 4 bases, with 11 bases lying between them. Germline V lookup: CDR1 MDHEN, CDR2 SYDVKM. The CDR3 DNA follows: TGTGCCAGCAGTTTAAGGGCCAGGGCCTATGGCTACACCTTC. Translation: CASSLRARAYGYTF.

This chain uses TRBV19 with TRBJ2-3, with 8 nucleotides matching TRBD2. V lost 8 bases to trimming and J lost 2 bases; unmatched junction nucleotides: 12. The CDR3 has 16 amino acids. Germline CDR1 and CDR2: LNHDA and SQIVND (reference sequence). The CDR3 reads CASSFGGGQDTDTQYF. DNA of the CDR3: TGTGCCAGTTCCTTCGGGGGGGGACAAGACACAGATACGCAGTATTTT.

This clone was observed a few times. This chain uses TRBV5-1 with TRBJ2-5, with 8 nucleotides matching TRBD1. The V gene end was trimmed by 0 bases and the J gene end by 5 bases; junction bases not matched to a gene: 6. This CDR3 contains 15 residues. Germline V lookup: CDR1 SGHRS, CDR2 YFSETQ. CDR3: CASSLGQGAWETQYF. CDR3 coding DNA: TGCGCCAGCAGCTTGGGGCAGGGGGCATGGGAGACCCAGTACTTC.

The V call is TRBV18, the J call TRBJ1-2; D remains ambiguous. V lost 5 bases and J 5 bases, leaving 12 bases between the germline ends. The CDR3 totals 13 residues. CDR1 is KGHSH, CDR2 LQKENI, per germline. DNA of the CDR3: TGTGCCAGCTCAGGCGAGGCCGGATATGGCTACACCTTC. Its translation: CASSGEAGYGYTF.

This chain uses TRBV3-1 (or the pseudogene TRBV3-2) with TRBJ2-1; TRBD2 matches 8 bases. Per germline, CDR1 LGHDT and CDR2 YNNKEL (reference sequence). The J segment lost 1 base and the V segment lost 10 bases, leaving 6 bases of the junction unmatched. The CDR3 has 14 amino acids. The CDR3 here is CATRGGMSYNEQFF. CDR3 DNA sequence: TGTGCCACCCGGGGGGGCATGTCCTACAATGAGCAGTTCTTC.

The rearrangement joins TRBV7-9 to TRBJ2-5; 8 nucleotides agree with TRBD1. Germline CDR1 and CDR2: SEHNR and FQNEAQ (reference sequence). Trimming took 5 bases from V and 1 from J; bases not matched to a gene: 6. The CDR3 covers 15 residues. Here the CDR3 reads CASSGKTGAQETQYF. The CDR3 bases are TGTGCCAGCAGCGGAAAGACAGGGGCCCAAGAGACCCAGTACTTC.

This clone was observed a handful of times. J is TRBJ1-6 and V is TRBV6-5; TRBD1 agrees at 7 bases. This CDR3 comprises 15 residues. V was clipped by 6 bases and J by 6 bases; unmatched bases: 8. The V gene's germline CDR1 is MNHEY and CDR2 SVGAGI. Here the CDR3 DNA reads TGTGCCAGCAGAAAGACCGGGACAGCTAATTCACCCCTCCACTTT. Its translation is CASRKTGTANSPLHF.

The genes are TRBV9 and TRBJ2-2; TRBD2 matches 16 bases. Per the germline V gene, CDR1 is SGDLS and CDR2 is YYNGEE. Trimming took 3 bases from V and 5 from J; bases not matched to a gene: 4. The CDR3 runs 17 residues. CDR3 sequence: CASSAGLAGGLTGELFF. CDR3 nucleotides: TGTGCCAGCAGCGCGGGACTAGCGGGGGGGCTAACCGGGGAGCTGTTTTTT.

To note about this clone: Other DNA sequences in the same sample also yield this CDR3. The rearrangement links TRBV7-3 to TRBJ2-3, with TRBD2 matching over 12 bases. The CDR3 spans 18 residues. V lost 3 bases to trimming and J lost 0 bases; unmatched junction nucleotides: 7. Germline loops: CDR1 SGHTA, CDR2 FQGTGA. The CDR3 DNA is TGTGCCAGCAGCTTGACTAGCGGGGGATCCTCTAGCACAGATACGCAGTATTTT. It yields the protein CASSLTSGGSSSTDTQYF.

The CDR3 nucleotides are TGCGCCAGCAGCTTCGGGACTAGCGGGGTCCGCTCCTACGAGCAGTACTTC. Protein product: CASSFGTSGVRSYEQYF. The rearrangement uses TRBV5-1 and TRBJ2-7, with TRBD2 matching 13 bases. V shed 2 bases and J 0 bases; nucleotides not matched to a gene: 5. This CDR3 has 17 residues. The germline CDR1 and CDR2 sequences are SGHRS and YFSETQ.